This T cell receptor (beta chain) was retrieved from a study of blood T cell dynamics during melanoma immunotherapy. This clone was recorded once. This CDR3 spans 17 amino acids. After removal of 3 bases from V and 0 bases from J, the junction contained 7 bases not matched to a gene. Looked up from germline, CDR1 is SGDLS and CDR2 is YYNGEE. Generated by immunoSEQ multiplex PCR, the TCRdb table keeps only in-frame clones and is missing some. The sample holds 10,000 to 15,000 clones, 70% to 90% seen once. Specified time point: pre-treatment baseline. The chain recombines TRBV9 with TRBJ2-1, with TRBD1 matching 9 bases. The source material was blood, sampled from a patient treated with checkpoint blockade. The clonotype comes from a human donor with melanoma. The CDR3 loop reads CASSAPGTGSSYNEQFF. The DNA for the CDR3 is TGTGCCAGCAGCGCCCCAGGGACAGGGAGCTCCTACAATGAGCAGTTCTTC.